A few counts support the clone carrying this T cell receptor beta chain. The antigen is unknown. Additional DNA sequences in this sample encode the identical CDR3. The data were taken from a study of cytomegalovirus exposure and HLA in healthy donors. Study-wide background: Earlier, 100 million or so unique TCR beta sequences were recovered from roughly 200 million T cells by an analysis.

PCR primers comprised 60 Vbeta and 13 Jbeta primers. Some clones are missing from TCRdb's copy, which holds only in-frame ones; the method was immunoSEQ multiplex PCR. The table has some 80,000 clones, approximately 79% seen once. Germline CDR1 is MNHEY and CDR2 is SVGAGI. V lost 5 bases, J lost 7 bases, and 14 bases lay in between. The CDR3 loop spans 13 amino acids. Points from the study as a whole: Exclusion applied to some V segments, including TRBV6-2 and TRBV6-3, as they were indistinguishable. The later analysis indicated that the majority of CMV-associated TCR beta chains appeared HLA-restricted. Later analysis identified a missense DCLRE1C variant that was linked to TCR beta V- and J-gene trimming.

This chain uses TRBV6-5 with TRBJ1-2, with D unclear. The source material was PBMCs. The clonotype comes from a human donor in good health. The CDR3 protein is CASSPGLLFGYTF. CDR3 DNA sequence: TGTGCCAGCAGTCCCGGACTCCTATTTGGCTACACCTTC.